This T cell receptor beta chain was captured by sequencing in a study of OX40 agonist ivuxolimab in advanced cancers. The assay was immunoSEQ multiplex PCR, and TCRdb's table has in-frame clones only and misses some. Among under 70,000 clones listed, around 90% were seen once. The CDR3 has 14 residues. Trimming took off 1 base at V and 4 bases at J, with 10 bases between the two ends. CDR1 and CDR2 (germline): SSHAT, FNYEAQ (reference sequence). The rearrangement joins TRBV7-7 to TRBJ2-5; the D gene is possibly TRBD1 (6 bases). This clonotype was obtained from an adult with an advanced solid tumor such as melanoma, head and neck, liver or kidney cancer. Specimen: CD4+ or CD8+ T cells sorted from blood, collected in a trial of the OX40 agonist ivuxolimab. The DNA for the CDR3 is TGTGCCAGCAGCTTAGTCGCAGGGGCAGAGACCCAGTACTTC. Its protein is CASSLVAGAETQYF.